One sample yielded the 27 T cell receptor beta chains listed below, sequenced in a study of blood T cell repertoires in COVID-19. Assay used: immunoSEQ multiplex PCR; TCRdb lists only in-frame clones, some missing. The sample records 250,000 to 350,000 clones, 87% being singletons. Sequenced input: peripheral blood. These receptors all come from a woman aged 45-65 years who had recovered from COVID-19.

The rearrangement joins TRBV19 to TRBJ2-7; 10 nucleotides agree with TRBD1. The ends lost 6 bases at V and 5 bases at J; junction bases unmatched: 4. CDR3 length: 13 amino acids. CDR1 is LNHDA and CDR2 is SQIVND in the germline V gene (reference sequence). CDR3 sequence reads: CASRGQGRDEQYF. CDR3 nucleotides: TGTGCCAGTAGGGGACAGGGGAGGGACGAGCAGTACTTC.

This chain joins TRBV29-1 and TRBJ1-2; possibly TRBD1 for D (6 bases). Germline loops: CDR1 SQVTM, CDR2 ANQGSEA. The ends were cut back, 3 bases at V and 7 bases at J, with 12 bases in the middle. This CDR3 has 12 residues. This CDR3 reads CSVEQGLIGYTF. CDR3 nucleotide sequence: TGCAGCGTTGAGCAGGGGTTAATTGGCTACACCTTC.

V is TRBV4-3 and J is TRBJ2-2; TRBD2 aligns across 10 bases. With V trimmed by 2 bases and J by 7 bases, 7 bases remained unmatched. CDR1 and CDR2 from the germline V gene are LGHNA and YSLEER. CDR3 length equals 16 residues. The CDR3 reads CASSQRGGTSVGELFF. The CDR3 coding sequence is TGCGCCAGCAGCCAAAGAGGCGGGACTAGCGTCGGGGAGCTGTTTTTT.

The chain uses TRBV10-3 and TRBJ1-2, with no clear D. V lost 7 bases to trimming and J lost 4 bases, with 25 bases between them. The CDR3 covers 17 residues. Looked up from germline, CDR1 is ENHRY and CDR2 is SYGVKD. CDR3 loop: CAIKSQEPIVRFYGYTF. The CDR3 DNA follows: TGTGCCATCAAGTCGCAGGAACCAATCGTTCGATTCTATGGCTACACCTTC.

This clone has just a few counts. In DNA, the CDR3 is TGTGCCAGCACGACAGTTTTCTCCTACGAGCAGTACTTC. Residues: CASTTVFSYEQYF. V usage is TRBV2 and J usage is TRBJ2-7; possible D gene TRBD1, 5 bases. CDR1 and CDR2 from the germline V gene are SNHLY and FYNNEI. This CDR3 region has 13 residues. V shed 7 bases and J shed 0 bases, with 10 bases lying between them.

This chain uses TRBV7-2 with TRBJ2-5; D is uncertain. The CDR3 extends over 14 amino acids. CDR1 is SGHTA and CDR2 is FQGNSA in the germline V gene. V lost 10 bases and J lost 2, with 17 bases in between. The DNA of the CDR3 is TGTGCCACCGCCCTCGTCGGGTGGCAAGAGACCCAGTACTTC. As protein: CATALVGWQETQYF.

V and J are TRBV6-5 and TRBJ1-1, with TRBD1 matching over 9 bases. CDR1 and CDR2 (germline): MNHEY, SVGAGI. After removal of 6 bases from V and 5 bases from J, the junction contained 10 bases not matched to a gene. The CDR3 sequence is 15 residues long. CDR3 sequence reads: CASRDPGQGKTEAFF. In nucleotides, the CDR3 is TGTGCCAGCAGGGATCCGGGACAGGGAAAAACTGAAGCTTTCTTT.

The chain is built from TRBV7-9 and TRBJ1-5; 10 positions match TRBD1. The CDR3 has 17 amino acids. The V gene end was trimmed by 3 bases and the J gene end by 1 base; junction bases not matched to a gene: 6. Germline CDR1 reads SEHNR; CDR2 reads FQNEAQ (reference sequence). The CDR3, as DNA: TGTGCCAGCAGCTTTGGGACAGGGGTATGGAGCAATCAGCCCCAGCATTTT. Its protein is CASSFGTGVWSNQPQHF. Variable domain in full (rest from reference TRBV7-9 and TRBJ1-5): DTGVSQNPRHKITKRGQNVTFRCDPISEHNRLYWYRQTLGQGPEFLTYFQNEAQLEKSRLLSDRFSAERPKGSFSTLEIQRTEQGDSAMYLCASSFGTGVWSNQPQHFGDGTRLSIL.

The chain links TRBV10-3 to TRBJ1-1; no firm D call. The CDR3 loop spans 11 amino acids. Germline assignment: CDR1 ENHRY and CDR2 SYGVKD. The germline V and J ends were trimmed by 5 bases and 7 bases, with 8 bases remaining between them. The CDR3 loop reads CAISSDYEAFF. The CDR3 DNA follows: TGTGCCATCAGTTCCGACTATGAAGCTTTCTTT.

This sequence joins TRBV14 and TRBJ1-1; D is perhaps TRBD1 (6 bases). Between the trimmed V and J ends, which lost 0 bases and 5 bases, there was a span of 16 bases. The germline gives CDR1 SGHDN, CDR2 FVKESK. The CDR3 contains 16 residues. CDR3 residues: CASSQDPRYRETEAFF. The CDR3 DNA is TGTGCCAGCAGCCAAGACCCTAGATACAGGGAGACTGAAGCTTTCTTT.

This rearrangement joins TRBV9 to TRBJ2-3, with 7 bases aligning to TRBD2. V shed 3 bases, J shed 3 bases, and the junction held 7 bases outside the gene matches. The CDR3 is 15 amino acids. CDR1 is SGDLS, CDR2 YYNGEE, per germline. The CDR3 sequence is CASSAGEGRTDTQYF. The CDR3 region has the DNA TGTGCCAGCAGCGCTGGGGAGGGGCGGACAGATACGCAGTATTTT.

This rearrangement joins TRBV9 to TRBJ2-1, with 12 bases that match TRBD2. The CDR3 consists of 16 residues. CDR1 and CDR2 from the germline V gene are SGDLS and YYNGEE. After removal of 4 bases from V and 3 bases from J, the junction contained 5 bases not matched to a gene. The CDR3: CASSPQTSGGYNEQFF. The CDR3 DNA is TGTGCCAGCAGCCCCCAGACTAGCGGGGGCTACAATGAGCAGTTCTTC.

Comment on this clone: This same CDR3 is encoded by further DNA sequences in the sample. This chain connects TRBV30 to TRBJ2-7; D is undetermined. From germline, CDR1 is GTSNPN and CDR2 SVGIG (reference sequence). The CDR3 extends over 11 amino acids. Trimming left V 2 bases short and J 0 bases short, with 2 bases between. The CDR3 coding sequence is TGTGCCTGGAGTCGCTCCTACGAGCAGTACTTC. It specifies CAWSRSYEQYF.

V usage is TRBV12-5 and J usage is TRBJ1-5; D unresolved. CDR3 length: 20 amino acids. Per the germline V gene, CDR1 is LGHNT and CDR2 is FRNRAP. The ends were cut back, 0 bases at V and 0 bases at J, with 21 bases in the middle. CDR3 loop: CASGLVLSSQKVYSNQPQHF. CDR3 in DNA: TGTGCTAGTGGTTTGGTACTTTCGTCACAGAAAGTATATAGCAATCAGCCCCAGCATTTT.

The chain links TRBV30 to TRBJ1-5; no firm D call. CDR3 length equals 13 residues. CDR1 GTSNPN and CDR2 SVGIG come from the germline V gene (reference sequence). V lost 1 base and J lost 2, with 6 bases in between. CDR3 protein: CAWSERGNQPQHF. Here the CDR3 DNA reads TGTGCCTGGAGTGAACGGGGCAATCAGCCCCAGCATTTT.

V gene TRBV10-3 combines with J gene TRBJ2-7; 7 bases are shared with TRBD1. The CDR3 is 14 residues long. The germline V gene encodes CDR1 ENHRY and CDR2 SYGVKD. Unmatched junction bases numbered 9, after V lost 5 bases and J lost 5 bases. CDR3 sequence (DNA): TGTGCCATCAGTCCTATAAGGGGACAGAACGAGCAGTACTTC. This encodes CAISPIRGQNEQYF.

This chain joins TRBV5-1 and TRBJ1-1, with D hard to call. The CDR3 length is 13 residues. V was cut by 1 base and J by 2 bases, with 6 bases left in between. The germline V gene encodes CDR1 SGHRS and CDR2 YFSETQ. The DNA of the CDR3 is TGCGCCAGCAGCTTGAGCTCTAACACTGAAGCTTTCTTT. Protein sequence: CASSLSSNTEAFF.

The V call is TRBV5-4, the J call TRBJ2-5; 15 nucleotides align to TRBD2. Per the germline V gene, CDR1 is SGHNT and CDR2 is YYREEE (reference sequence). With 4 bases clipped from V and 1 base from J, the junction kept 2 bases outside the gene matches. The CDR3 contains 16 residues. Here the CDR3 reads CASSRGLAGGQETQYF. The DNA for the CDR3 is TGTGCCAGCAGCCGGGGACTAGCGGGAGGCCAAGAGACCCAGTACTTC.

The V call is TRBV9, the J call TRBJ2-3; possible D gene TRBD2, 5 bases. This CDR3 has 18 residues. V was clipped by 0 bases and J by 1 base, with 18 bases between them. Germline V CDR1 and CDR2: SGDLS, YYNGEE. CDR3: CASSVGGDGGPGTDTQYF. CDR3 bases: TGTGCCAGCAGCGTAGGTGGAGACGGCGGGCCTGGCACAGATACGCAGTATTTT. Based on the CDR3 plus reference TRBV9 and TRBJ2-3, the full variable domain is DSGVTQTPKHLITATGQRVTLRCSPRSGDLSVYWYQQSLDQGLQFLIQYYNGEERAKGNILERFSAQQFPDLHSELNLSSLELGDSALYFCASSVGGDGGPGTDTQYFGPGTRLTVL.

The rearrangement joins TRBV6-5 to TRBJ1-1; TRBD1 aligns across 8 bases. The CDR3 contains 14 residues. The junction had 5 bases not matched to a gene; V was cut back by 7 bases and J by 1 base. Germline loops: CDR1 MNHEY, CDR2 SVGAGI. The CDR3 region is CASIQTGANTEAFF. In DNA form, the CDR3 reads TGTGCCAGCATCCAGACAGGGGCGAACACTGAAGCTTTCTTT.

This clone was observed a handful of times. The rearrangement joins TRBV9 to TRBJ1-2; 7 positions agree with TRBD1. The germline V gene encodes CDR1 SGDLS and CDR2 YYNGEE. CDR3 length equals 15 residues. V trimming: 0 bases; J trimming: 1 base; junction bases outside the gene matches: 3. The CDR3 sequence is CASSVVGGDNYGYTF. The CDR3 DNA reads as TGTGCCAGCAGCGTAGTAGGGGGCGATAACTATGGCTACACCTTC.

The chain links TRBV7-2 to TRBJ1-6; D possibly corresponds to TRBD1 (5 bases). Germline-derived CDR1 and CDR2 are SGHTA and FQGNSA. Deletions cut 1 base from V and 6 bases from J, with 10 bases between. CDR3 length equals 15 residues. CDR3 loop: CASSLGGVFNSPLHF. The CDR3 DNA reads TGTGCCAGCAGCTTAGGGGGCGTCTTTAATTCACCCCTCCACTTT.

The rearrangement links TRBV29-1 to TRBJ2-7, with D possibly being TRBD1 (6 bases). CDR1 is SQVTM and CDR2 is ANQGSEA in the germline V gene. There are 12 residues in the CDR3. Deletions cut 4 bases from V and 4 bases from J, with 11 bases between. The CDR3, as DNA: TGCAGCGTTGGGCAAACAGGGTACGAGCAGTACTTC. It is translated as CSVGQTGYEQYF.

Turning to this clone: Other nucleotide sequences from this sample produce the same CDR3. The genes are TRBV7-2 and TRBJ1-4, with 9 bases identical to TRBD1. Germline CDR1 is SGHTA and CDR2 is FQGNSA. V lost 4 bases, J lost 7 bases, and 4 bases stayed unmatched. CDR3 size: 14 residues. The CDR3 DNA follows: TGTGCCAGCAGCTCACAGGGGGCAGGTGAAAAACTGTTTTTT. Its protein product is CASSSQGAGEKLFF.

The rearrangement uses TRBV4-3 and TRBJ2-1, with 14 bases identical to TRBD2. V lost 0 bases, J lost 10 bases, and 8 bases stayed unmatched. The V gene's germline CDR1 is LGHNA and CDR2 YSLEER. There are 17 residues in the CDR3. The CDR3 sequence is CASSQDTGTSGSWEQFF. The CDR3 coding sequence is TGCGCCAGCAGCCAAGATACCGGGACTAGCGGGAGCTGGGAGCAGTTCTTC.

This CDR3 is CATASSGGNTIYF. The DNA of the CDR3 is TGTGCCACCGCGAGTTCTGGGGGGAACACCATATATTTT. The rearrangement joins TRBV19 to TRBJ1-3, with D maybe TRBD1 (5 bases). From germline, CDR1 is LNHDA and CDR2 SQIVND (reference sequence). CDR3 length: 13 residues. Trimming pared 10 bases from V and 7 bases from J, leaving 17 bases between.

This clone was recorded once. The chain carries TRBV5-1 and TRBJ1-1, with D uncertain. V lost 5 bases, J lost 7 bases, and 15 bases lay in between. Germline assignment: CDR1 SGHRS and CDR2 YFSETQ. The CDR3 runs 13 residues. The CDR3 reads CASRIFTENEAFF. CDR3 nucleotide sequence: TGCGCCAGCAGAATATTTACAGAGAATGAAGCTTTCTTT. The complete variable domain, with remaining parts taken from reference TRBV5-1 and TRBJ1-1, reads KAGVTQTPRYLIKTRGQQVTLSCSPISGHRSVSWYQQTPGQGLQFLFEYFSETQRNKGNFPGRFSGRQFSNSRSEMNVSTLELGDSALYLCASRIFTENEAFFGQGTRLTVV.